Shown below are 28 T cell receptor beta chains from a single sample sequenced in a study of shared clonotypes between healthy human individuals. CD45RO-negative, CCR7-selected cells formed the naive CD8 fraction, which excluded terminally differentiated effector memory CD45RA+ cells. Data came from immunoSEQ multiplex PCR; TCRdb stores just in-frame clones and leaves some out. The sample contains approximately 650,000 clones, around 95% of which appear only once. The sequenced sample was naive CD8+ T cells sorted from blood. Receptors were obtained from a woman under 40 in good health.

DNA of the CDR3: TGTGCCAGCAGGGACAGGACATACGAGCAGTACTTC. Translating it yields CASRDRTYEQYF. The chain combines TRBV27 with TRBJ2-7; 7 bases fit TRBD1. V gave up 6 bases and J gave up 4 bases; unmatched junction bases: 3. Germline CDR1 is MNHEY and CDR2 is SMNVEV (reference sequence). The length of the CDR3 is 12 residues.

The chain combines TRBV2 with TRBJ1-2, with D unresolved. V was cut by 1 base and J by 4 bases, with 13 bases left in between. CDR3 length: 15 residues. Germline V gives CDR1 SNHLY, CDR2 FYNNEI. As DNA, the CDR3 is TGTGCCAGCAGTGAAGGCGGCCCACCCACCTATGGCTACACCTTC. This gives the protein CASSEGGPPTYGYTF.

This sequence joins TRBV29-1 and TRBJ2-5, with D hard to call. Germline CDR1 reads SQVTM; CDR2 reads ANQGSEA. This CDR3 comprises 12 residues. V lost 6 bases to trimming and J lost 2 bases, with 10 bases between them. The CDR3 DNA sequence: TGCAGCGTCGGTGACTGGCAAGAGACCCAGTACTTC. Encoded protein: CSVGDWQETQYF. Variable domain in full (rest from reference TRBV29-1 and TRBJ2-5): SAVISQKPSRDICQRGTSLTIQCQVDSQVTMMFWYRQQPGQSLTLIATANQGSEATYESGFVIDKFPISRPNLTFSTLTVSNMSPEDSSIYLCSVGDWQETQYFGPGTRLLVL.

The chain joins TRBV25-1 to TRBJ2-7, with D possibly being TRBD1 (6 bases). In germline, CDR1 is MGHDK, CDR2 SYGVNS. Trimming took 3 bases from V and 4 from J, leaving 13 bases between them. The CDR3 is 14 residues long. The CDR3 nucleotides read TGTGCCAGCAGTGAGCCCGGGACAATTTACGAGCAGTACTTC. The encoded protein is CASSEPGTIYEQYF.

The rearrangement joins TRBV28 to TRBJ2-3; no clear D gene. The CDR3 sequence is 14 residues long. Trimming removed 7 bases at V and 0 bases at J, with 11 bases between. The V gene's germline CDR1 is MDHEN and CDR2 SYDVKM. CDR3 sequence: CASTPFTSTDTQYF. The DNA for the CDR3 is TGTGCCAGCACCCCTTTCACTAGCACAGATACGCAGTATTTT.

This chain connects TRBV19 to TRBJ1-2; a weak D match, TRBD1 (5 bases). Trimming left V 7 bases short and J 2 bases short, with 11 bases between. Germline V gene lookup returns CDR1 LNHDA and CDR2 SQIVND (reference sequence). The CDR3 contains 13 residues. Written as DNA, the CDR3 is TGTGCCAGTACCATGGGGGGGAACTATGGCTACACCTTC. Encoded protein: CASTMGGNYGYTF.

The gene calls are TRBV23-1 and TRBJ1-2; D remains ambiguous. TRBV23-1 is recorded as an ORF, its role being uncertain. With 7 bases removed from V and 2 bases from J, the gap between germline ends came to 14 bases. This CDR3 comprises 14 residues. In DNA form, the CDR3 reads TGCGCCAGCACTCGGACGTACTCAAACTATGGCTACACCTTC. Amino acids: CASTRTYSNYGYTF.

The chain recombines TRBV4-1 with TRBJ2-1, with D hard to call. The CDR3 runs 13 residues. V lost 1 base, J lost 6 bases, and 7 bases lay in between. The germline V gene encodes CDR1 MGHRA and CDR2 YSYEKL. This chain's CDR3 is CASSQVQVNEQFF. The CDR3 DNA reads as TGCGCCAGCAGCCAAGTTCAAGTCAATGAGCAGTTCTTC.

This chain connects TRBV4-1 to TRBJ2-2; D possibly uses TRBD1 or TRBD2 (5 bases each). The CDR3 is 18 amino acids. V gave up 1 base and J gave up 0 bases, with 15 bases separating them. The germline V gene has CDR1 MGHRA and CDR2 YSYEKL. CDR3 region: CASSQVGVAGANTGELFF. CDR3 nucleotide sequence: TGCGCCAGCAGCCAAGTGGGGGTGGCGGGCGCGAACACCGGGGAGCTGTTTTTT.

This chain links TRBV7-8 with TRBJ2-3; D unclear. There are 14 residues in the CDR3. V was clipped by 8 bases and J by 2 bases, with 14 bases between them. Germline lookup yields CDR1 SGHVS and CDR2 FQNEAQ. The CDR3 DNA reads TGTGCCAGCCAAGTCGGGCCTGACACAGATACGCAGTATTTT. It yields the protein CASQVGPDTDTQYF. The whole variable domain, filled in from reference TRBV7-8 and TRBJ2-3, reads GAGVSQSPRYKVAKRGQDVALRCDPISGHVSLFWYQQALGQGPEFLTYFQNEAQLDKSGLPSDRFFAERPEGSVSTLKIQRTQQEDSAVYLCASQVGPDTDTQYFGPGTRLTVL.

V is TRBV6-1 and J is TRBJ2-7, with TRBD2 matching 12 bases. This CDR3 comprises 16 residues. J lost 2 bases, V lost 1 base, and 3 bases had no gene match. The V gene's germline CDR1 is MNHNS and CDR2 SASEGT. CDR3: CASSEVWTSGTYEQYF. As DNA, the CDR3 is TGTGCCAGCAGTGAAGTTTGGACTAGCGGGACCTACGAGCAGTACTTC.

This clone is a singleton in its sample. The chain employs TRBV4-1 and TRBJ2-3; D uncertain. V lost 0 bases to trimming and J lost 6 bases, with 19 bases between them. This CDR3 spans 17 amino acids. In germline, CDR1 is MGHRA, CDR2 YSYEKL. CDR3 region: CASSQDPPATFPDTQYF. The DNA of the CDR3 is TGCGCCAGCAGCCAAGATCCTCCAGCCACCTTCCCCGATACGCAGTATTTT.

This chain links TRBV14 with TRBJ2-7; no clear D gene. V lost 1 base, J lost 0 bases, and 16 bases lay in between. From germline, CDR1 is SGHDN and CDR2 FVKESK. This CDR3 has 17 residues. CDR3 coding DNA: TGTGCCAGCAGCCAAGGTGGCGAGGCCCCGAGCTCCTACGAGCAGTACTTC. Protein product: CASSQGGEAPSSYEQYF.

This CDR3 reads CATPRGAEGELFF. The DNA for the CDR3 is TGTGCCACCCCAAGGGGGGCCGAGGGGGAGCTGTTTTTT. The J gene is TRBJ2-2, the V gene TRBV7-2; D is possibly TRBD1 or TRBD2 (6 bases each). CDR3 length: 13 residues. V lost 10 bases to trimming and J lost 8 bases, with 17 bases between them. Germline-derived CDR1 and CDR2 are SGHTA and FQGNSA.

The V gene is TRBV2, the J gene TRBJ1-6; D gene unclear. Germline V gene data show CDR1 as SNHLY and CDR2 as FYNNEI. With 4 bases removed from V and 16 bases from J, the gap between germline ends came to 11 bases. The CDR3 contains 11 residues. CDR3 protein: CASSGGIPLHF. In DNA form, the CDR3 reads TGTGCCAGCAGTGGAGGGATTCCGCTCCACTTT.

The genes are TRBV28 and TRBJ2-1; D is perhaps TRBD2 (5 bases). The V end lost 3 bases, the J end lost 3 bases, and 15 bases lay between the germline ends. Germline CDR1 reads MDHEN; CDR2 reads SYDVKM. CDR3 length: 16 amino acids. DNA for the CDR3: TGTGCCAGCAGTTTTGAAGCTAGCAACCTCTACAATGAGCAGTTCTTC. The encoded protein is CASSFEASNLYNEQFF. Variable domain in full (rest from reference TRBV28 and TRBJ2-1): DVKVTQSSRYLVKRTGEKVFLECVQDMDHENMFWYRQDPGLGLRLIYFSYDVKMKEKGDIPEGYSVSREKKERFSLILESASTNQTSMYLCASSFEASNLYNEQFFGPGTRLTVL.

A single count supports this clone. The genes are TRBV7-8 and TRBJ2-7; D ambiguous. V was pared by 1 base and J by 4 bases, with 2 bases between. Germline V gene data show CDR1 as SGHVS and CDR2 as FQNEAQ. The CDR3 contains 11 residues. CDR3 sequence (DNA): TGTGCCAGCAGCTTAGATTACGAGCAGTACTTC. Encoded protein: CASSLDYEQYF.

V and J are TRBV28 and TRBJ2-7, with unresolved D. Trimming removed 1 base from V and 3 bases from J, with 10 bases in between. Germline V lookup: CDR1 MDHEN, CDR2 SYDVKM. The CDR3 length is 14 residues. CDR3 in DNA: TGTGCCAGCAGTTTATTCCAGCTTGACTACGAGCAGTACTTC. It translates to CASSLFQLDYEQYF. Variable domain in full (rest from reference TRBV28 and TRBJ2-7): DVKVTQSSRYLVKRTGEKVFLECVQDMDHENMFWYRQDPGLGLRLIYFSYDVKMKEKGDIPEGYSVSREKKERFSLILESASTNQTSMYLCASSLFQLDYEQYFGPGTRLTVT.

V gene TRBV5-4 combines with J gene TRBJ2-7; no definite D call. Germline-derived CDR1 and CDR2 are SGHNT and YYREEE (reference sequence). The V gene lost 1 base and the J gene lost 6 bases, with 5 bases spanning the gap. This CDR3 comprises 11 residues. This CDR3 reads CASSLLGEQYF. The CDR3 nucleotides are TGTGCCAGCAGCTTGTTGGGCGAGCAGTACTTC. The entire variable domain, with the rest obtained from reference TRBV5-4 and TRBJ2-7, is as follows: ETGVTQSPTHLIKTRGQQVTLRCSSQSGHNTVSWYQQALGQGPQFIFQYYREEENGRGNFPPRFSGLQFPNYSSELNVNALELDDSALYLCASSLLGEQYFGPGTRLTVT.

The chain is built from TRBV19 and TRBJ1-1; the D gene is possibly TRBD1 (6 bases). The CDR3 loop spans 15 amino acids. CDR1 is LNHDA, CDR2 SQIVND, per germline (reference sequence). Trimming cost V 2 bases and J 6 bases, with 16 bases left between them. The CDR3 loop is CASSIFGGPLAEAFF. CDR3 nucleotides: TGTGCCAGTAGTATATTTGGGGGGCCCTTGGCTGAAGCTTTCTTT.

This chain uses TRBV7-9 with TRBJ2-1; D remains unclear. The germline V gene encodes CDR1 SEHNR and CDR2 FQNEAQ (reference sequence). The CDR3 extends over 16 amino acids. V lost 5 bases and J lost 7, with 21 bases in between. CDR3 DNA sequence: TGTGCCAGCAGCCCCGCCGGTTCGACCTTCGGGAATGAGCAGTTCTTC. Residues: CASSPAGSTFGNEQFF. Drawing the rest from reference TRBV7-9 and TRBJ2-1, the complete variable domain is DTGVSQNPRHKITKRGQNVTFRCDPISEHNRLYWYRQTLGQGPEFLTYFQNEAQLEKSRLLSDRFSAERPKGSFSTLEIQRTEQGDSAMYLCASSPAGSTFGNEQFFGPGTRLTVL.

This clone was seen just once. The chain has TRBV19 and TRBJ2-1; tentative D call: TRBD2 (5 bases). The germline CDR1 and CDR2 sequences are LNHDA and SQIVND (reference sequence). V lost 5 bases to trimming and J lost 1 base, with 12 bases between them. CDR3 length: 15 residues. CDR3 region: CASSYVAGSYNEQFF. The CDR3, as DNA: TGTGCCAGTAGTTATGTGGCGGGTTCCTACAATGAGCAGTTCTTC.

The gene calls are TRBV6-5 and TRBJ2-2, with unresolved D. In germline, CDR1 is MNHEY, CDR2 SVGAGI. CDR3 length equals 16 residues. Trimming left V 0 bases short and J 1 base short, with 9 bases between. CDR3 coding DNA: TGTGCCAGCAGTTACTCGTTGGATATGAACACCGGGGAGCTGTTTTTT. It is translated as CASSYSLDMNTGELFF.

This rearrangement joins TRBV2 to TRBJ1-3, with unresolved D. Deletions cut 3 bases from V and 1 base from J, with 10 bases between. Germline V lookup: CDR1 SNHLY, CDR2 FYNNEI. This CDR3 has 15 residues. This CDR3 reads CASSDTQLSGNTIYF. DNA of the CDR3: TGTGCCAGCAGTGATACCCAATTGTCTGGAAACACCATATATTTT.

The J gene is TRBJ1-2, the V gene TRBV12-5, with unresolved D. V lost 4 bases and J 3 bases, leaving 9 bases between the germline ends. The germline V gene encodes CDR1 LGHNT and CDR2 FRNRAP. This CDR3 region has 13 residues. The CDR3, as DNA: TGTGCTAGTGGTTCACCACTACACTATGGCTACACCTTC. Translation gives CASGSPLHYGYTF.

The gene calls are TRBV19 and TRBJ2-1, with 7 bases fitting TRBD2. Trimming took 10 bases from V and 10 from J; bases not matched to a gene: 16. The V gene's germline CDR1 is LNHDA and CDR2 SQIVND (reference sequence). This CDR3 has 14 residues. The CDR3 DNA reads TGTGCCACGCAAGTAGCGGGCGGCTTGGCAGAGCAGTTCTTC. The encoded protein is CATQVAGGLAEQFF. Full variable domain (remainder filled in from reference TRBV19 and TRBJ2-1): DGGITQSPKYLFRKEGQNVTLSCEQNLNHDAMYWYRQDPGQGLRLIYYSQIVNDFQKGDIAEGYSVSREKKESFPLTVTSAQKNPTAFYLCATQVAGGLAEQFFGPGTRLTVL.

The CDR3 region has the DNA TGCGCCAGCAGCCAAGTCGGAGGTTTAACCGCGAGCGCACCCCTCCACTTT. Protein product: CASSQVGGLTASAPLHF. The chain has TRBV4-1 and TRBJ1-6, with unresolved D. The CDR3 runs 17 residues. The germline V gene has CDR1 MGHRA and CDR2 YSYEKL. With 1 base removed from V and 11 bases from J, the gap between germline ends came to 21 bases.

The V call is TRBV4-1, the J call TRBJ2-7, with 11 bases fitting TRBD1. The V segment lost 1 base and the J segment 6 bases; nucleotides outside the gene matches: 5. The CDR3 has 15 residues. CDR1 MGHRA and CDR2 YSYEKL come from the germline V gene. For the CDR3, the DNA is TGCGCCAGCAGCCAAGTCGGACAGGGGGCGTTCGAGCAGTACTTC. Protein product: CASSQVGQGAFEQYF.